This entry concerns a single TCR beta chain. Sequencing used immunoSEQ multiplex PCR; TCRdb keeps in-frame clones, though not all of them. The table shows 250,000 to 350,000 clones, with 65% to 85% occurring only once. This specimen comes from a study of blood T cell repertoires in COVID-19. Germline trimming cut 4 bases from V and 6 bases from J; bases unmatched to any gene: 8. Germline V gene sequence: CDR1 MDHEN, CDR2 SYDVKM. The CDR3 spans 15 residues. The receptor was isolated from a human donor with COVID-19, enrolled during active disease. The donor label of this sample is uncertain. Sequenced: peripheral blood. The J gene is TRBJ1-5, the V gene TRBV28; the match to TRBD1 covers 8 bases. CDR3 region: CASSSGQGRVQPQHF. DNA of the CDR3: TGTGCCAGCAGTTCAGGACAGGGACGGGTTCAGCCCCAGCATTTT.